What follows describes a single T cell receptor beta chain. The germline gives CDR1 LGHDT, CDR2 YNNKEL (reference sequence). Trimming stripped 1 base from V and 3 bases from J, with 10 bases between. The CDR3 is 14 residues long. Participants were placed into cohorts based on the clinical history they reported. The source of the sample is a study of blood T cell repertoires in COVID-19. Study-wide background: Acute-phase and convalescent COVID-19 samples originated in the United States, Italy and Spain.

As processed by the authors: Estimation of nucleated cell counts was performed using reference gene primer amplification. Profiling relied on immunoSEQ multiplex PCR, and the TCRdb table lists in-frame clones only, not all of them. The DNA was the basis for D and trimming; V, J and clone size are from that table. This sample carries around 140,000 clones, about 86% of them seen once, and the ten largest clones take about 2.4%. The sample was PBMCs or T cells enriched from blood (not recorded which). The chain uses TRBV3-1 (or the pseudogene TRBV3-2) and TRBJ2-7; tentative D call: TRBD1 (5 bases). The sequence was collected from a man aged 40-49 years with acute COVID-19. CDR3 nucleotides: TGTGCCAGCAGCCAAGCAGGGTCGGGCTACGAGCAGTACTTC. This sequence encodes CASSQAGSGYEQYF.